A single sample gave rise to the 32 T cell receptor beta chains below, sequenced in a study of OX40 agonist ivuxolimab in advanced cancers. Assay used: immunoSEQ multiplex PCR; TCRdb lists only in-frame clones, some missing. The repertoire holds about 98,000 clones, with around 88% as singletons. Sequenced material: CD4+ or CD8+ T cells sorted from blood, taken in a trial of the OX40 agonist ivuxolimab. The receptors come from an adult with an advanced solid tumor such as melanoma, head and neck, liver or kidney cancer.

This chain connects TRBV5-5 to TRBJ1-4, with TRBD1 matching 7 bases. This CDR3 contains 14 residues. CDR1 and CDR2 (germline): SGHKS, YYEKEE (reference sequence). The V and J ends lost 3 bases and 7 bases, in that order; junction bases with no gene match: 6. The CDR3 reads CASSSTGKVEKLFF. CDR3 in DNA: TGTGCCAGCAGCTCGACAGGGAAGGTTGAAAAACTGTTTTTT.

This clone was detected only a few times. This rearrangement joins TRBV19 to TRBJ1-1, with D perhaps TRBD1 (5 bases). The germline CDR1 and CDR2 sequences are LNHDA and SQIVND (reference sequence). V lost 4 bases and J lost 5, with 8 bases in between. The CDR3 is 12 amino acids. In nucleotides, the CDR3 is TGTGCCAGTAGTAGGCGGGGGACTGAAGCTTTCTTT. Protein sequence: CASSRRGTEAFF.

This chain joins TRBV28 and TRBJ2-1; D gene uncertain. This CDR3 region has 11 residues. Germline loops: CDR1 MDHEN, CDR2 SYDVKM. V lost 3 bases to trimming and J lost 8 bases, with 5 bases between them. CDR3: CASSFNDEQFF. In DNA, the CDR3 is TGTGCCAGCAGTTTTAACGATGAGCAGTTCTTC.

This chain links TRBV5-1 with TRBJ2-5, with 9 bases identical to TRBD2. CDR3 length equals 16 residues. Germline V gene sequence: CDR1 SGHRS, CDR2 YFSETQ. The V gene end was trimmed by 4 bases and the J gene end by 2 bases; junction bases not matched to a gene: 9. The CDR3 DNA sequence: TGCGCCAGCAGCCCCGTGATGCGGGGGGGACAAGAGACCCAGTACTTC. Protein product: CASSPVMRGGQETQYF.

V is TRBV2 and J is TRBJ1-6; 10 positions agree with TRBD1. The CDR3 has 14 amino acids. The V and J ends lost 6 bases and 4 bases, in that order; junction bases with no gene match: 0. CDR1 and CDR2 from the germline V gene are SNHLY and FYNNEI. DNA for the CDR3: TGTGCCAGCAGGGGACAGGGGTATAATTCACCCCTCCACTTT. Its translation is CASRGQGYNSPLHF.

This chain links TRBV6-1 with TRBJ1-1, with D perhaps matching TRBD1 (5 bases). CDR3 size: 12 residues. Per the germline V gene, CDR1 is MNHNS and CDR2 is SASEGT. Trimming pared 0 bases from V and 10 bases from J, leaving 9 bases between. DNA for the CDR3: TGTGCCAGCAGTGAAGCGGGGCATCTAGCTTTCTTT. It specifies CASSEAGHLAFF.

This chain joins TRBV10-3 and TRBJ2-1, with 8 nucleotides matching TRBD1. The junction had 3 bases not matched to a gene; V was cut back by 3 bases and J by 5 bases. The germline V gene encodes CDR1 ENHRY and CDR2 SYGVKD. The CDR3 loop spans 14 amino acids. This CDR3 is CAISDMDRDNEQFF. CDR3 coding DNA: TGTGCCATCAGTGATATGGACAGGGACAATGAGCAGTTCTTC.

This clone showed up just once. This chain's CDR3 is CASSFSGEDYEQYF. CDR3 DNA: TGTGCCAGCAGTTTCTCCGGGGAGGACTACGAGCAGTACTTC. V and J are TRBV27 and TRBJ2-7; D is possibly TRBD2 (6 bases). V gave up 3 bases and J gave up 3 bases, with 12 bases separating them. Germline values: CDR1 MNHEY, CDR2 SMNVEV (reference sequence). The CDR3 has 14 residues.

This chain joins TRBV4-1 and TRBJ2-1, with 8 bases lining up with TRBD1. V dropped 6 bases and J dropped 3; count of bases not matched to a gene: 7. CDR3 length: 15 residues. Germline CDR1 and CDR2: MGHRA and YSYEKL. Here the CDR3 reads CASRAWDRRYNEQFF. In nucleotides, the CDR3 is TGCGCCAGCAGGGCCTGGGACAGGCGCTACAATGAGCAGTTCTTC.

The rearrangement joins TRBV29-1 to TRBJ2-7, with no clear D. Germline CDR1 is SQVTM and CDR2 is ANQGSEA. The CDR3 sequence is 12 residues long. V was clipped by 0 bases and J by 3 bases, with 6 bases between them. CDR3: CSVEDRIYEQYF. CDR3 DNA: TGCAGCGTTGAAGACAGGATCTACGAGCAGTACTTC.

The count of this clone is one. The CDR3 is CASSLQSPGTGELFF. CDR3 nucleotides: TGCGCCAGCAGCTTACAGTCCCCGGGCACCGGGGAGCTGTTTTTT. The chain has TRBV5-1 and TRBJ2-2; D is uncertain. Germline V lookup: CDR1 SGHRS, CDR2 YFSETQ. The V gene lost 2 bases and the J gene lost 4 bases, with 12 bases spanning the gap. CDR3 length equals 15 residues.

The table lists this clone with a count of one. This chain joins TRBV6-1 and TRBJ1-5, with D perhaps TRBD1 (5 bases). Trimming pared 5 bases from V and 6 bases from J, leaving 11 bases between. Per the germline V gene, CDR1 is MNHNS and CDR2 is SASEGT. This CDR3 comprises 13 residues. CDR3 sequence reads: CASSNTGGQPQHF. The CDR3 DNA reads TGTGCCAGCAGTAACACGGGGGGTCAGCCCCAGCATTTT.

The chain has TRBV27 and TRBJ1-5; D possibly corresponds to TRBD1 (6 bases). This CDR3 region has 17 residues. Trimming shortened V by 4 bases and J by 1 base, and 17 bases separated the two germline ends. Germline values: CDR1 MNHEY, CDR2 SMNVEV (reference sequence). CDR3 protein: CASSSKYRESSNQPQHF. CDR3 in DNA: TGTGCCAGCAGTTCTAAATACAGGGAATCAAGCAATCAGCCCCAGCATTTT.

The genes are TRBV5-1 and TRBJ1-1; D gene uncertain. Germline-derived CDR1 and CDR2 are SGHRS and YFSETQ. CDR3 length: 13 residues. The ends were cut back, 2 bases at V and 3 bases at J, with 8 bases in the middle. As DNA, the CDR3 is TGCGCCAGCAGCTTCTCCGGGGACACTGAAGCTTTCTTT. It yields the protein CASSFSGDTEAFF.

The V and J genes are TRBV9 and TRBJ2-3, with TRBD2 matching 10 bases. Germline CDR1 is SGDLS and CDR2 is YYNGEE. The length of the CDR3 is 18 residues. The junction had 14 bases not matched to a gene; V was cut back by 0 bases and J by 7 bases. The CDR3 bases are TGTGCCAGCAGCGTAGGGGTAGGACTAGCGGCGCTCCGGCATACGCAGTATTTT. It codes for CASSVGVGLAALRHTQYF.

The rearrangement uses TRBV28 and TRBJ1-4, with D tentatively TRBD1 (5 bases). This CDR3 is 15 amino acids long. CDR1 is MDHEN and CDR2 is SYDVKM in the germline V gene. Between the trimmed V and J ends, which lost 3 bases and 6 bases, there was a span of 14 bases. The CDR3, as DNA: TGTGCCAGCAGTTTGTCGGACGCAGGGTATGAAAAACTGTTTTTT. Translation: CASSLSDAGYEKLFF.

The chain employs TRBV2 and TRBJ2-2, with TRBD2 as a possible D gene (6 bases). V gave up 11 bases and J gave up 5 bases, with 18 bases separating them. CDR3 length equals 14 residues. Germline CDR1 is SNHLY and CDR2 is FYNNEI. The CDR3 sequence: CARGQAGRTGELFF. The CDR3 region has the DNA TGTGCCCGCGGGCAGGCAGGGAGGACCGGGGAGCTGTTTTTT.

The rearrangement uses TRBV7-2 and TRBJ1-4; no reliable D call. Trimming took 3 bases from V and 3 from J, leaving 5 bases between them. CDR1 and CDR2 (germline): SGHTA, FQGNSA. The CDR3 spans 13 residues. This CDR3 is CASSLHSNEKLFF. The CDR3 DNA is TGTGCCAGCAGCTTGCACTCTAATGAAAAACTGTTTTTT.

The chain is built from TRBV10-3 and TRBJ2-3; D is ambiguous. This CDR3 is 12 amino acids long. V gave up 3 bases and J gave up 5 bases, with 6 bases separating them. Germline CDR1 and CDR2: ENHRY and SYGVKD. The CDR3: CAISESLDTQYF. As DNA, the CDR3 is TGTGCCATCAGTGAAAGTCTAGATACGCAGTATTTT.

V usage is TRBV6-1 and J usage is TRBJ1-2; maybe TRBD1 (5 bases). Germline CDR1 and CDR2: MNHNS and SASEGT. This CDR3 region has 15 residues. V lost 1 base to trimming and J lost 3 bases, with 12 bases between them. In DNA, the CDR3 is TGTGCCAGCAGTGAAGGGGCCAGGGATGACTATGGCTACACCTTC. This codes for CASSEGARDDYGYTF.

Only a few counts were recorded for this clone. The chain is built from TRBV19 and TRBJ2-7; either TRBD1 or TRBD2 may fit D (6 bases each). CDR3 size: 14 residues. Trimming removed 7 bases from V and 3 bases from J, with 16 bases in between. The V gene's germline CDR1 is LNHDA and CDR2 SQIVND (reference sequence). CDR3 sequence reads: CASKGRDTHYEQYF. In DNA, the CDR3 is TGTGCCAGTAAGGGGCGGGACACCCACTACGAGCAGTACTTC.

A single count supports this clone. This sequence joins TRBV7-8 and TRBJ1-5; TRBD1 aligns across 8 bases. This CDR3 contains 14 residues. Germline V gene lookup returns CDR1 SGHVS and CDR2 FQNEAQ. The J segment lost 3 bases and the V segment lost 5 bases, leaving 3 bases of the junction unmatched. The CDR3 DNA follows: TGTGCCAGCAGCACGGACAGGGACAATCAGCCCCAGCATTTT. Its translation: CASSTDRDNQPQHF.

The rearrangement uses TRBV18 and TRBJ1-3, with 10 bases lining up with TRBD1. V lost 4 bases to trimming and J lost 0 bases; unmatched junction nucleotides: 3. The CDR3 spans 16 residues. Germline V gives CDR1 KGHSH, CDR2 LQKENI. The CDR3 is CASSRGQGNSGNTIYF. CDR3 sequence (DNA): TGTGCCAGCTCACGGGGACAGGGGAACTCTGGAAACACCATATATTTT.

The CDR3: CASSLGLLAGGSYNEQFF. CDR3 DNA sequence: TGTGCCAGCAGCTTAGGCTTACTAGCGGGGGGGTCCTACAATGAGCAGTTCTTC. The rearrangement uses TRBV11-2 and TRBJ2-1, with TRBD2 identical over 13 bases. The CDR3 length is 18 residues. V was clipped by 1 base and J by 1 base; unmatched bases: 4. The germline V gene encodes CDR1 SGHAT and CDR2 FQNNGV.

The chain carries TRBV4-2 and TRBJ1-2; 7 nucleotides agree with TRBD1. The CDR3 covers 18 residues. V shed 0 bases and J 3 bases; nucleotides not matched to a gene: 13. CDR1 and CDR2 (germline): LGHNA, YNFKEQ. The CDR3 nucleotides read TGTGCCAGCAGCCAAGATCTTTCCCGGGCCAGGGGGTACTATGGCTACACCTTC. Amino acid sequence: CASSQDLSRARGYYGYTF.

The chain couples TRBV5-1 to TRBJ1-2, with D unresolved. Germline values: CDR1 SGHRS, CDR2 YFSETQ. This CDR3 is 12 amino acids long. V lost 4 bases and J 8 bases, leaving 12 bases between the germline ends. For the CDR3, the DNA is TGCGCCAGCAGCCCCCACAGAGAGGGCTACACCTTC. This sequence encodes CASSPHREGYTF.

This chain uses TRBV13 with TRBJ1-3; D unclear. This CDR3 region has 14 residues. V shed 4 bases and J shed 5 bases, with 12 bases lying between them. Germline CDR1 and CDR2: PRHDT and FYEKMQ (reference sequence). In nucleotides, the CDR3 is TGTGCCAGCAGCTCCGGGGTGTTAAGAAACACCATATATTTT. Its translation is CASSSGVLRNTIYF.

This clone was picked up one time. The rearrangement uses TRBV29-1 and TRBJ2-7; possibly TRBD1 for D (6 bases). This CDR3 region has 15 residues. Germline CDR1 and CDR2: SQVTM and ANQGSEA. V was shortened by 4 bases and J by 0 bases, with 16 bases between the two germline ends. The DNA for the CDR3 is TGCAGCGTTGGTATCACCAGGGGCCCCTCCTACGAGCAGTACTTC. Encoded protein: CSVGITRGPSYEQYF.

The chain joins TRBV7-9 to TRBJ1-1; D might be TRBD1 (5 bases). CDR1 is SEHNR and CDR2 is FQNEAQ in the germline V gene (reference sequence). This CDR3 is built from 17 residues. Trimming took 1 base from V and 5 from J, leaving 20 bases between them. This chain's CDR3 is CASSLGSFMSKGTEAFF. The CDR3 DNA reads TGTGCCAGCAGCTTAGGTTCATTTATGTCGAAGGGGACTGAAGCTTTCTTT.

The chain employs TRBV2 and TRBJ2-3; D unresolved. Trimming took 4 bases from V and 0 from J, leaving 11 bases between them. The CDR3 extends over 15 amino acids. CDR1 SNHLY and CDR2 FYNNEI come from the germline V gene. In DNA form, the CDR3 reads TGTGCCAGCAGTGCAAGTTGGCCCAGCACAGATACGCAGTATTTT. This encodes CASSASWPSTDTQYF.

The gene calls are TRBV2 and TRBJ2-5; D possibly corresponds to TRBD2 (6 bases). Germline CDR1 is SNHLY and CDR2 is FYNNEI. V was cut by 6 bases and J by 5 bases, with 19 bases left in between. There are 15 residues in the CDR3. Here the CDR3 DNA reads TGTGCCAGCAGGCCTCTTGGGGGGACCGGGGAGACCCAGTACTTC. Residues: CASRPLGGTGETQYF.

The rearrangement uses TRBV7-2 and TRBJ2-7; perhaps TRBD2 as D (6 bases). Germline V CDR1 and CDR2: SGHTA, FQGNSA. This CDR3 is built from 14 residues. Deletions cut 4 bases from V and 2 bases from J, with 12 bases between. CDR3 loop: CASSSRGLTYEQYF. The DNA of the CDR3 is TGTGCCAGCAGCTCTCGGGGGTTGACCTACGAGCAGTACTTC.